This T cell receptor (beta chain) derives from a study of cytomegalovirus exposure and HLA in healthy donors. Study at large: Drawn from HLA-typed donors, tens of millions of unique TCRs were held in an early data release.

Both 60 Vbeta primers and 13 Jbeta primers went into the PCR. In the original workflow: Counted up in a later analysis, unique TCR beta chains came to roughly 80 million, with about 9.9 million shared. This table comes from immunoSEQ multiplex PCR, and its TCRdb copy is limited to in-frame clones, with some not included. Clone size and V and J calls were adopted from that table, with D and trimming inferred from the DNA. This sample carries 120,000 or so clones, 70% to 80% of them seen once, and the ten largest clones take about 16%. The V and J ends lost 5 bases and 7 bases, in that order; junction bases with no gene match: 11. This CDR3 comprises 14 residues. Germline V lookup: CDR1 KGHSH, CDR2 LQKENI. Although they were nominally healthy when sampled, donors likely had unrecorded immune exposures. This clone was found once.

The sequence was collected from a man in his forties or fifties in good health and CMV-seropositive. Sequencing used PBMCs. This chain uses TRBV18 with TRBJ2-7, with TRBD1 matching 7 bases. The CDR3 sequence: CASSAGTASGEQYF. For the CDR3, the DNA is TGTGCCAGCTCAGCCGGGACAGCCTCCGGGGAGCAGTACTTC.